These 9 T cell receptor beta chains were all obtained from the same sample, sequenced in a study of CD8 T cells in Susac syndrome (dated by TCRdb to about 2019). The protocol used for the library was the immunoSEQ multiplex PCR assay. RNA was extracted with the RNeasy kit and roughly 0.5 to 1 ug was reverse transcribed using random hexamers. Starting from the raw public reads, TCRdb applied fastp trimming at Q25, assembled clones with MiXCR and retained in-frame beta chains. One record per CDR3 amino acid sequence lists the most common genes and DNA. Recorded for this sample are under 200,000 distinct CDR3 sequences; 90% to 95% of them occurred a single time. Approximately 0.11% of the sample is in the top ten clones. Sample: CD4+ T cells from PBMCs. The receptor source for this set is a human donor with Susac syndrome.

The chain combines TRBV7-8 with TRBJ2-7; 7 bases fit TRBD1. CDR1 and CDR2 (germline): SGHVS, FQNEAQ. CDR3 size: 15 residues. Losses at the gene ends were 8 bases for V and 3 bases for J; bases not matched to a gene: 13. The CDR3 spells CASETGQVGGYEQYF. As DNA, the CDR3 is TGTGCCAGCGAAACCGGACAGGTTGGCGGCTACGAGCAGTACTTC.

Concerning this clonotype: At one boundary the junction diverges from the germline segment, which might be a read error. J is TRBJ1-2 and V is TRBV27, with D possibly being TRBD1 (6 bases). The germline V gene has CDR1 MNHEY and CDR2 SMNVEV (reference sequence). CDR3 size: 12 residues. CDR3 sequence: CASSSPQGLCIF. CDR3 nucleotides: TGTGCCAGCAGTTCCCCTCAGGGGCTTTGTATCTTC.

This clonotype was seen once. The gene calls are TRBV3-1 and TRBJ2-5; possible D gene TRBD1, 5 bases. Germline values: CDR1 LGHDT, CDR2 YNNKEL (reference sequence). The CDR3 sequence is 16 residues long. V was cut by 2 bases and J by 0 bases, with 13 bases left in between. CDR3 in DNA: TGTGCCAGCAGCCAAAAGAGCAGACAGTACCAAGAGACCCAGTACTTC. This codes for CASSQKSRQYQETQYF.

CDR3 sequence (DNA): TGTGCCAGCAGGCCCGACATTTCAACTAATGAAAAACTGTTTTTT. Amino acid sequence: CASRPDISTNEKLFF. The chain recombines TRBV12-3 or TRBV12-4 with TRBJ1-4; D is unclear. V lost 6 bases and J lost 0, with 11 bases in between. The CDR3 loop spans 15 amino acids.

The chain couples TRBV7-2 to TRBJ2-1; D uncertain. Germline V gene lookup returns CDR1 SGHTA and CDR2 FQGNSA. This CDR3 is 14 amino acids long. The V gene lost 4 bases and the J gene lost 0 bases, with 7 bases spanning the gap. The DNA of the CDR3 is TGTGCCAGCAGCTCAACATCCTCCTACAATGAGCAGTTCTTC. This gives the protein CASSSTSSYNEQFF. Variable domain in full (rest from reference TRBV7-2 and TRBJ2-1): GAGVSQSPSNKVTEKGKDVELRCDPISGHTALYWYRQSLGQGLEFLIYFQGNSAPDKSGLPSDRFSAERTGGSVSTLTIQRTQQEDSAVYLCASSSTSSYNEQFFGPGTRLTVL.

The rearrangement links TRBV15 to TRBJ1-1; a possible D gene is TRBD1 (6 bases). The CDR3 totals 18 residues. CDR1 and CDR2 from the germline V gene are LNHNV and YYDKDF (reference sequence). V was pared by 3 bases and J by 1 base, with 21 bases between. CDR3 protein: CATSRNRQASRRNTEAFF. The CDR3 DNA is TGTGCCACCAGCAGGAACCGACAGGCCTCAAGGAGGAACACTGAAGCTTTCTTT.

The chain links TRBV7-9 to TRBJ2-5; 9 nucleotides line up with TRBD1. The V gene's germline CDR1 is SEHNR and CDR2 FQNEAQ (reference sequence). This CDR3 has 13 residues. The CDR3 nucleotides are TGTGCGGGAGACGGACAGGGGAGAGAGACCCAGTACTTC. Its protein is CAGDGQGRETQYF.

The V gene is TRBV10-1, the J gene TRBJ1-1; D is unclear. The length of the CDR3 is 13 residues. V was shortened by 8 bases and J by 5 bases, with 15 bases between the two germline ends. Germline V gene sequence: CDR1 WNHNN, CDR2 SYGVQD (reference sequence). The CDR3 region is CASRQEQGTEAFF. CDR3 bases: TGCGCCAGCCGCCAGGAGCAAGGGACTGAAGCTTTCTTT.

This clonotype was picked up a small number of times. The chain couples TRBV11-1 to TRBJ1-1, with 7 nucleotides matching TRBD1. V lost 1 base to trimming and J lost 1 base; unmatched junction nucleotides: 0. The CDR3 spans 14 residues. Germline CDR1 and CDR2: SGHAT and FQDESV (reference sequence). DNA of the CDR3: TGTGCCAGCAGCTTAGAGGGGGCGAACACTGAAGCTTTCTTT. Its protein product is CASSLEGANTEAFF.